This T cell receptor (beta chain) comes out of a study of blood T cell repertoires in COVID-19. Study as a whole: PBMCs, B-cell-depleted T cells, or T cells provided the cDNA or gDNA that made up the material.

Only a few counts were recorded for this clone. The authors' processing: Quantification of nucleated cells was approximated via reference gene primer amplification. Assay used: immunoSEQ multiplex PCR; TCRdb lists only in-frame clones, some missing. The V and J calls and clone size come from that table; D and trimming were worked out from the DNA. The sample includes about 180,000 clones, about 88% of them seen just once. CDR3 length: 12 amino acids. Germline CDR1 reads SGHNT; CDR2 reads YYREEE (reference sequence). Trimming shortened V by 4 bases and J by 10 bases, and 14 bases separated the two germline ends.

This clonotype was obtained from a woman in her thirties with active or convalescent COVID-19. The source material was peripheral blood. The rearrangement links TRBV5-4 to TRBJ1-2, with TRBD1 as a possible D gene (5 bases). CDR3 in DNA: TGTGCCAGCAGCGCTTGGGGGGGAGACTACACCTTC. Protein sequence: CASSAWGGDYTF.